This entry lists 11 T cell receptor beta chains sequenced from one sample in a study of T-cell memory formation after mild COVID-19. TCRdb re-analysed the 5' RACE reads in MiXCR, keeping a single row per CDR3 protein. The sample yields around 130,000 distinct CDR3 sequences, more than 15% seen once. Sequencing used PBMCs or a T cell subset sorted from them (not recorded which). All receptors come from an adult woman who had mild COVID-19 (a few samples of this study predate the infection). Cell type and time point are not known.

This clonotype showed up just a few times. This rearrangement joins TRBV5-6 to TRBJ2-1; possible D gene TRBD1, 6 bases. Germline lookup yields CDR1 SGHDT and CDR2 YYEEEE. The CDR3 is 16 residues long. With 3 bases removed from V and 7 bases from J, the gap between germline ends came to 20 bases. CDR3 bases: TGTGCCAGCAGCTCCCTGGGGGCCGGCAGAGGGAATGAGCAGTTCTTC. This codes for CASSSLGAGRGNEQFF. The whole variable domain, remainder taken from reference TRBV5-6 and TRBJ2-1, is DAGVTQSPTHLIKTRGQQVTLRCSPKSGHDTVSWYQQALGQGPQFIFQYYEEEERQRGNFPDRFSGHQFPNYSSELNVNALLLGDSALYLCASSSLGAGRGNEQFFGPGTRLTVL.

The chain carries TRBV11-2 and TRBJ1-1; D is possibly TRBD1 (5 bases). The CDR3 runs 14 residues. V lost 4 bases and J 4 bases, leaving 13 bases between the germline ends. In germline, CDR1 is SGHAT, CDR2 FQNNGV. The CDR3 DNA follows: TGTGCCAGCAGCTCCGATGGGGGAGGCACTGAAGCTTTCTTT. It is translated as CASSSDGGGTEAFF.

There are a few counts of this clonotype. The gene calls are TRBV20-1 and TRBJ2-7; 11 nucleotides agree with TRBD2. The CDR3 consists of 15 residues. Germline V CDR1 and CDR2: DFQATT, SNEGSKA (reference sequence). Trimming removed 2 bases from V and 4 bases from J; junction bases left unmatched: 7. The CDR3 coding sequence is TGCAGTGCTAGAATTACTAGCGGGAGTGGTTACGAGCAGTACTTC. The encoded protein is CSARITSGSGYEQYF.

In its sample, this clonotype was seen a few times. The chain recombines TRBV5-1 with TRBJ2-7; D might be TRBD2 (7 bases). The CDR3 runs to 14 residues. Per germline, CDR1 SGHRS and CDR2 YFSETQ. Trimming took 4 bases from V and 5 from J, leaving 16 bases between them. The chain's CDR3 is CASSAGGGWNEQYF. The CDR3 region has the DNA TGCGCCAGCAGCGCTGGCGGGGGCTGGAACGAGCAGTACTTC.

V and J are TRBV6-4 and TRBJ2-2, with D perhaps TRBD2 (6 bases). Germline values: CDR1 MRHNA, CDR2 SNTAGT. The length of the CDR3 is 15 residues. The germline V and J ends were trimmed by 5 bases and 6 bases, with 16 bases remaining between them. CDR3 sequence: CASSPGTSGPGELFF. The CDR3 region has the DNA TGTGCCAGCAGTCCCGGGACTTCAGGTCCCGGGGAGCTGTTTTTT.

The chain couples TRBV10-3 to TRBJ2-1, with TRBD2 as a possible D gene (6 bases). Germline values: CDR1 ENHRY, CDR2 SYGVKD. This CDR3 region has 13 residues. V gave up 2 bases and J gave up 9 bases, with 11 bases separating them. The CDR3 nucleotides are TGTGCCATCAGTGAGGGAGGGTTGGCTGAGCAGTTCTTC. Translating it yields CAISEGGLAEQFF.

This clonotype was seen a handful of times. The chain is built from TRBV20-1 and TRBJ2-1, with D maybe TRBD2 (5 bases). V lost 5 bases, J lost 6 bases, and 14 bases lay in between. This CDR3 spans 13 amino acids. Germline-derived CDR1 and CDR2 are DFQATT and SNEGSKA (reference sequence). The DNA for the CDR3 is TGCAGTGCTGGCCCGGGGAAGGGCAATGAGCAGTTCTTC. Translating it yields CSAGPGKGNEQFF.

The V and J genes are TRBV6-5 and TRBJ2-7; 9 bases match TRBD1. V lost 6 bases and J lost 5; bases outside the gene matches: 8. The CDR3 extends over 14 amino acids. Germline values: CDR1 MNHEY, CDR2 SVGAGI. CDR3 in amino acids: CASSAGQGSDEQYF. DNA of the CDR3: TGTGCCAGCAGCGCGGGACAGGGTTCCGACGAGCAGTACTTC.

V is TRBV7-2 and J is TRBJ2-7; the D call may be TRBD1 or TRBD2 (5 bases each). The V gene's germline CDR1 is SGHTA and CDR2 FQGNSA. The CDR3 has 12 residues. Trimming took 0 bases from V and 7 from J, leaving 7 bases between them. The CDR3 protein is CASSLAGVEQYF. The CDR3 nucleotides are TGTGCCAGCAGCTTAGCGGGGGTTGAGCAGTACTTC.

This clonotype was detected many times. The chain employs TRBV15 and TRBJ2-1; D is ambiguous. Germline V gene lookup returns CDR1 LNHNV and CDR2 YYDKDF (reference sequence). The CDR3 loop spans 16 amino acids. The V end was cut by 0 bases, the J end by 0 bases, with 9 bases between. In DNA form, the CDR3 reads TGTGCCACCAGCAGAGATTCGGGCTTCTCCTACAATGAGCAGTTCTTC. It encodes CATSRDSGFSYNEQFF. The full variable domain, its missing parts supplied by reference TRBV15 and TRBJ2-1, is DAMVIQNPRYQVTQFGKPVTLSCSQTLNHNVMYWYQQKSSQAPKLLFHYYDKDFNNEADTPDNFQSRRPNTSFCFLDIRSPGLGDTAMYLCATSRDSGFSYNEQFFGPGTRLTVL.

This clonotype was seen a handful of times. The chain uses TRBV18 and TRBJ2-7; 8 bases are shared with TRBD1. The germline V gene encodes CDR1 KGHSH and CDR2 LQKENI. The junction had 5 bases not matched to a gene; V was cut back by 3 bases and J by 4 bases. The CDR3 covers 14 residues. CDR3 nucleotide sequence: TGTGCCAGCTCACCGGGACAGGTCTTGTACGAGCAGTACTTC. Its translation: CASSPGQVLYEQYF. Using reference TRBV18 and TRBJ2-7 for the parts outside the CDR3, the full variable domain is NAGVMQNPRHLVRRRGQEARLRCSPMKGHSHVYWYRQLPEEGLKFMVYLQKENIIDESGMPKERFSAEFPKEGPSILRIQQVVRGDSAAYFCASSPGQVLYEQYFGPGTRLTVT.